This T cell receptor beta chain is drawn from a study of post-analysis software for immune sequencing data. Background on the study: Progressive-relapsing, secondary progressive and relapsing-remitting multiple sclerosis were among the disease courses included. Whole-study findings and limits: Controls significantly exceeded multiple sclerosis patients in normalized Chao1 diversity. Under F measure analysis, samples from one preparation batch co-clustered strongly.

The TCR beta cDNA libraries contained unique molecular identifiers. Roughly 500,000 cDNA molecules were obtained from approximately 0.91 to 9.4 million T cells. A single record per CDR3 protein comes from TCRdb applying MiXCR to the PCR reads. The sample includes hundreds of thousands of distinct CDR3 sequences, 30% of them seen just once. As regards this clonotype: The target antigen is unknown.

Sequenced sample: blood. The receptor comes from a girl between 10 and 17 years old with multiple sclerosis.

The chain's CDR3 is CASSPQTGPTYQPQHF. Written as DNA, the CDR3 is TGTGCCAGCAGCCCCCAGACAGGGCCGACCTATCAGCCCCAGCATTTT. V gene TRBV7-2 combines with J gene TRBJ1-5; the match to TRBD1 covers 7 bases. Per the germline V gene, CDR1 is SGHTA and CDR2 is FQGNSA. This CDR3 has 16 amino acids. Germline trimming cut 5 bases from V and 5 bases from J; bases unmatched to any gene: 12.